What follows is one TCR beta chain and its context. This clone was seen only once. Its cognate antigen has yet to be identified. Nothing much larger sits one base from this clone, and base qualities are not available. The CDR3 sequence holds 15 residues, the cysteine and phenylalanine included. Of all the DNA, just the CDR3 is kept, 45 bases in frame from base 1. CDR1 and CDR2 were assigned from the germline V gene as SGHVS and FQNEAQ. Trimming accounts for 1 base at V and 3 bases at J, while the number of junction bases matched to no gene is 1. TCRbeta CDR3 regions were amplified from genomic DNA by means of the immunoSEQ Assay, a bias-controlled multiplex PCR. From the authors' description of their analysis: Within the assay, amplification of reference gene primers was used to estimate how many nucleated cells each sample contained. To quantify the absolute abundance of each unique TCRbeta CDR3 rearrangement, sequence reads were collapsed and filtered. For each sample, productive Simpson clonality was calculated as the square root of Simpson's diversity index over productive rearrangements. In TCRdb, the immuneACCESS table is reduced to in-frame sequences with V and J assigned. These tables do not hold every clone; where another copy was compared, an unresolved V gene accounts for under half, and the others remain unexplained. That table is the source of V, J and clone size, and D and trimming were worked out from the DNA. This sample lists approximately 350,000 clones; roughly 87% were detected once. Of the sample, approximately 3.1% falls within the top ten clones.

The data derive from a study of blood T cell repertoires in COVID-19 (dated by TCRdb to the early 2020s). Regarding the research as a whole: The collaborator samples originated in the United States, Italy and Spain and spanned the acute and convalescent phases of COVID-19. The prospective study material was composed of cDNA or gDNA derived from T cells, B-cell-depleted T cells, or PBMCs. Subjects who had been exposed to COVID-19, were actively infected with it, or had recovered from it provided the deeply sampled blood TCRbeta repertoires that made up the dataset. The repertoires were released in a freely available public database meant as a resource for research on the immune response to SARS-CoV-2. Samples came from the ongoing ImmuneRACE study (first 160 participants) plus 1,254 subjects from 6 global collaborators. The sample metadata nearly always contained a de-identified subject ID, COVID-19 status, age in years and sex. HLA class I and class II types, where available, came from metadata supplied by the sample provider rather than from assay-based typing. Overall results and qualifications from the work: The amount of clinical and demographic metadata varied by source and participant and was provided uncurated.

Enrolling through a virtual design, the prospective study's participants ranged in age from about 18 to 89 years and lived across roughly 24 United States geographic areas. To assign participants to cohorts, the prospective study relied on clinical history that participants themselves reported in a screening survey and a study questionnaire. For ImmuneRACE Cohort 3, a participant was defined as recovered based on two consecutive negative NP/OP PCR tests, clearance by a healthcare professional, or resolution of symptoms. Mobile phlebotomists in the prospective study collected whole blood, serum and a nasopharyngeal or oropharyngeal swab from every participant. Additional blood draws and questionnaires over an approximately 2-month period could optionally be provided by prospective study participants. Blood samples from the prospective study were shipped frozen or at room temperature prior to DNA extraction.

The sequence came from a woman aged 25 to 39 who had recovered from COVID-19. The sequencing input was PBMCs or T cells enriched from blood (not recorded which). The chain is encoded by TRBV7-8 joined to TRBJ1-5; a stretch of 9 junction bases matches TRBD1. The DNA sequence reads TGTGCCAGCAGCTTAGGACAGGGGGTCAATCAGCCCCAGCATTTT. Its protein reads: CASSLGQGVNQPQHF.